Sequencing of this T cell receptor (beta chain) was carried out in a study of OX40 agonist ivuxolimab in advanced cancers. Overall study: Each patient was given ivuxolimab into a vein every 2 weeks, at 0.01 to 10 mg/kg. Mean age approximately 59 years, range about 20 to 85; around 80% male.

This table comes from immunoSEQ multiplex PCR, and its TCRdb copy is limited to in-frame clones, with some not included. The sample contains roughly 65,000 clones, about nine tenths of which appear only once. Germline V gene lookup returns CDR1 LNHNV and CDR2 YYDKDF (reference sequence). Unmatched junction bases numbered 8, after V lost 5 bases and J lost 0 bases. The CDR3 runs 17 residues. This clonotype originated in an adult with an advanced solid tumor such as melanoma, head and neck, liver or kidney cancer. The gene calls are TRBV15 and TRBJ1-3, with TRBD1 identical over 9 bases. The sequences come from CD4+ or CD8+ T cells sorted from blood, collected in a trial of the OX40 agonist ivuxolimab. This CDR3 reads CATSGYRGPPSGNTIYF. As DNA, the CDR3 is TGTGCCACCAGCGGATACAGGGGGCCCCCCTCTGGAAACACCATATATTTT.